This entry features one T cell receptor (beta chain) sequence. UMIs and a universal primer site were added when TCR cDNA was made by 5'RACE template switching. TCRdb re-derived calls from the 5' RACE reads in MiXCR, one entry per CDR3 protein. The table has some 110,000 distinct CDR3 sequences, about 7.8% seen once. V was clipped by 5 bases and J by 4 bases, with 11 bases between them. The germline V gene has CDR1 SGHAT and CDR2 FQNNGV. There are 13 residues in the CDR3. This sample was taken from a study of T cells after yellow fever vaccination. This sample comprised CD4+ T cells sorted from PBMCs, obtained more than 35 days after the first yellow fever vaccination. The genes are TRBV11-2 and TRBJ1-2; D is perhaps TRBD1 (6 bases). The clonotype comes from a man aged 18 to 29 who received the YFV17D yellow fever vaccine. CDR3 region: CASSKTGFYGYTF. CDR3 DNA sequence: TGTGCCAGCAGCAAGACAGGATTCTATGGCTACACCTTC. Based on the CDR3 plus reference TRBV11-2 and TRBJ1-2, the full variable domain is EAGVAQSPRYKIIEKRQSVAFWCNPISGHATLYWYQQILGQGPKLLIQFQNNGVVDDSQLPKDRFSAERLKGVDSTLKIQPAKLEDSAVYLCASSKTGFYGYTFGSGTRLTVV.